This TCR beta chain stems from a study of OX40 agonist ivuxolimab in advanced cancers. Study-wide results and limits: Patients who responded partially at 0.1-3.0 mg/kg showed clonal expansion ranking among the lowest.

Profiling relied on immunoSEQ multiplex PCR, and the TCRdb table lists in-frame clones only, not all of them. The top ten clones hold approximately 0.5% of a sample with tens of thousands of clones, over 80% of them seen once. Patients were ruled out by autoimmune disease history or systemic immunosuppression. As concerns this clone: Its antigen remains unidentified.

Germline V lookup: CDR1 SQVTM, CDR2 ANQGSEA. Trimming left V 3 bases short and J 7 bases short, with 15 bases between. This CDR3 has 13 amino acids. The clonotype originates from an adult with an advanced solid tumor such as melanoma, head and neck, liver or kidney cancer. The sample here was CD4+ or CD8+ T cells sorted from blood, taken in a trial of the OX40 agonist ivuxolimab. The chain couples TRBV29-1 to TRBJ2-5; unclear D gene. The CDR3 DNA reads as TGCAGCGTTGACCCCCAGCCCCCGGGGACCCAGTACTTC. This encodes CSVDPQPPGTQYF.